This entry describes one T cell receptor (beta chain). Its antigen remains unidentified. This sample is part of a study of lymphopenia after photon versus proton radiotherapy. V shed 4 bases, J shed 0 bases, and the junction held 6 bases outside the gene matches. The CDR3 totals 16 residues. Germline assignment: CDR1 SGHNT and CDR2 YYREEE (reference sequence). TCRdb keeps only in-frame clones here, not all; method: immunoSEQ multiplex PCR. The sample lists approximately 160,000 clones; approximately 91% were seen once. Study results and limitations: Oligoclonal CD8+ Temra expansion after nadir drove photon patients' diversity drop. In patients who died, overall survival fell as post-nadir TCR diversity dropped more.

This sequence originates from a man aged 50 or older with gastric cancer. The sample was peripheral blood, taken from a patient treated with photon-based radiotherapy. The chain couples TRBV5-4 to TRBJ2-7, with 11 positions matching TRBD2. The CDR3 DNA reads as TGTGCCAGCAGCAATGGACTAGCGGGCCTCTCCTACGAGCAGTACTTC. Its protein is CASSNGLAGLSYEQYF.